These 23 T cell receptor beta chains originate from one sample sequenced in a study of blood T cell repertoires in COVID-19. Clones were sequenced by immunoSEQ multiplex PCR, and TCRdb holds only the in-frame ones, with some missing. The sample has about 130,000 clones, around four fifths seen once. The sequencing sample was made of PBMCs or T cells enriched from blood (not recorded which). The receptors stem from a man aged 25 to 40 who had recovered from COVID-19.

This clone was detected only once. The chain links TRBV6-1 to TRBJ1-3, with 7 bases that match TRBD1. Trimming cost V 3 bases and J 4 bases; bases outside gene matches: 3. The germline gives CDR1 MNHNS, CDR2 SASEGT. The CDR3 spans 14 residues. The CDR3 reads CASSETGTGNTIYF. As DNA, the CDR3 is TGTGCCAGCAGTGAGACAGGGACAGGAAACACCATATATTTT.

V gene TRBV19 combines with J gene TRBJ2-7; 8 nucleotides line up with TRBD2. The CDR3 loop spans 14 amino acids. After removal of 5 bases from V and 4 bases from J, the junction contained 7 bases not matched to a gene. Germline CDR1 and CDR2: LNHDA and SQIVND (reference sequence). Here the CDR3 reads CASSVSGTRYEQYF. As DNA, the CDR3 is TGTGCCAGTAGTGTTAGCGGGACAAGGTACGAGCAGTACTTC.

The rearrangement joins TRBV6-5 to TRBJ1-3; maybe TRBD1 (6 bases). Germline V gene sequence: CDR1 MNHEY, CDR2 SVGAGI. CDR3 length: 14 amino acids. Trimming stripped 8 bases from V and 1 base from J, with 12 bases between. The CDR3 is CASATGTSGNTIYF. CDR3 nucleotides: TGTGCCAGCGCAACCGGGACATCTGGAAACACCATATATTTT.

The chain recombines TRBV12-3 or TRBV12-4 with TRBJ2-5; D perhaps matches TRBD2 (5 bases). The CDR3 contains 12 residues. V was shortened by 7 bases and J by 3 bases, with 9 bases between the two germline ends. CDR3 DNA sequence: TGTGCCAGCACTATGAGGGAAGAGACCCAGTACTTC. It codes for CASTMREETQYF.

CDR3 DNA sequence: TGTGCCAGCAGCCCACATACATCGCATGGCTACACCTTC. Protein sequence: CASSPHTSHGYTF. This rearrangement joins TRBV7-9 to TRBJ1-2, with D unclear. V was trimmed by 5 bases and J by 6 bases, leaving 13 bases between them. This CDR3 spans 13 amino acids. From germline, CDR1 is SEHNR and CDR2 FQNEAQ (reference sequence).

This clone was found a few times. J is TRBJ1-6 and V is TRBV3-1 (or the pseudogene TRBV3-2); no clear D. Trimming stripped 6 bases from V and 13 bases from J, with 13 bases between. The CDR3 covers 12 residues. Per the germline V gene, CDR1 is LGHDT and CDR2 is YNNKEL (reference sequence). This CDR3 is CASRRETEPLHF. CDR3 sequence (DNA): TGTGCCAGCAGGCGGGAAACAGAGCCCCTCCACTTT.

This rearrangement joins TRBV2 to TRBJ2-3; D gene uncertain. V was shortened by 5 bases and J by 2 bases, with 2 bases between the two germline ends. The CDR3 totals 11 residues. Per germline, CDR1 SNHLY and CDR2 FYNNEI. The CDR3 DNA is TGTGCCAGCAGTCTCACAGATACGCAGTATTTT. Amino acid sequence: CASSLTDTQYF.

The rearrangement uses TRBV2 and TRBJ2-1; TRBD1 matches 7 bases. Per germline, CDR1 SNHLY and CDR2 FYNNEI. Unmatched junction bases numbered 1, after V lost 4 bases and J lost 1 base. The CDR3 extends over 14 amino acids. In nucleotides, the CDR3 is TGTGCCAGCAGTGGACAGGGTTCCTACAATGAGCAGTTCTTC. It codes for CASSGQGSYNEQFF.

The CDR3 spells CASSLRGGWDSPLHF. The CDR3 DNA reads TGTGCCAGCAGCTTACGGGGGGGGTGGGACTCACCCCTCCACTTT. The chain joins TRBV11-2 to TRBJ1-6, with D possibly being TRBD1 (5 bases). CDR1 is SGHAT and CDR2 is FQNNGV in the germline V gene. The CDR3 length is 15 residues. V was trimmed by 2 bases and J by 10 bases, leaving 15 bases between them.

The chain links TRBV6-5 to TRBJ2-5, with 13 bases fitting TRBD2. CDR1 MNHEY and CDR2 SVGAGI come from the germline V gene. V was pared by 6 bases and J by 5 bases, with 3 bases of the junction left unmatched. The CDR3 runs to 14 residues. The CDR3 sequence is CASSLGLAGETQYF. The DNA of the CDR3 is TGTGCCAGCAGCCTGGGACTAGCGGGGGAGACCCAGTACTTC.

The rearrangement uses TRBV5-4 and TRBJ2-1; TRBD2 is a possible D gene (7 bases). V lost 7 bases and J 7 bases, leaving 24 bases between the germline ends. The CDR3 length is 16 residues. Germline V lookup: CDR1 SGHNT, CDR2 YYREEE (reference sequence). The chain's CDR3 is CASSAVGGGGGNEQFF. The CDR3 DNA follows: TGTGCCAGCTCCGCAGTCGGGGGAGGGGGAGGGAATGAGCAGTTCTTC.

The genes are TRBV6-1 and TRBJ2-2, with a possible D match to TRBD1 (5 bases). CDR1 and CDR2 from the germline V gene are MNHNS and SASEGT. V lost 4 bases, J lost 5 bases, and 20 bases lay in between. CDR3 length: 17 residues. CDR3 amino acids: CASSGPQGRFMTGELFF. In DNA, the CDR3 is TGTGCCAGCAGTGGCCCCCAGGGTCGTTTCATGACCGGGGAGCTGTTTTTT.

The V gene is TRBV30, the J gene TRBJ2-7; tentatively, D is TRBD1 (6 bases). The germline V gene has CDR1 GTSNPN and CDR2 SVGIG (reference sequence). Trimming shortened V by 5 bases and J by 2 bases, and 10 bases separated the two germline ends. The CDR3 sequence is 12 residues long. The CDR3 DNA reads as TGTGCCTGGGCCGGACAGACCTACGAGCAGTACTTC. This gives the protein CAWAGQTYEQYF.

DNA for the CDR3: TGCAGTGCTAGTCCTAGCGGGACAGATACGCAGTATTTT. This translates into CSASPSGTDTQYF. This rearrangement joins TRBV20-1 to TRBJ2-3; 8 positions agree with TRBD2. This CDR3 spans 13 amino acids. Per the germline V gene, CDR1 is DFQATT and CDR2 is SNEGSKA (reference sequence). V was clipped by 3 bases and J by 3 bases; unmatched bases: 2.

The CDR3 region has the DNA TGCAGCGTTCTGGCAGGGAACTATGGCTACACCTTC. Amino acids: CSVLAGNYGYTF. The V call is TRBV29-1, the J call TRBJ1-2; D possibly corresponds to TRBD1 (5 bases). Germline V gene lookup returns CDR1 SQVTM and CDR2 ANQGSEA. V lost 5 bases and J 2 bases, leaving 9 bases between the germline ends. This CDR3 spans 12 amino acids.

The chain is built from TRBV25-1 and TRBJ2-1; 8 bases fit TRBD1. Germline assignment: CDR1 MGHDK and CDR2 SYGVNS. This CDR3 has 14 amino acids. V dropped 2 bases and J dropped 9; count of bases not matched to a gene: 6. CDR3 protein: CASSETGQGPEQFF. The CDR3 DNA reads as TGTGCCAGCAGTGAAACAGGACAGGGTCCTGAGCAGTTCTTC.

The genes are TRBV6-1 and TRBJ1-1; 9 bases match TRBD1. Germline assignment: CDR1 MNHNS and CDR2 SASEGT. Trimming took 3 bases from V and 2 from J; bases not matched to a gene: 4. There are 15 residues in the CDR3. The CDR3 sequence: CASSEGQGTNTEAFF. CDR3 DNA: TGTGCCAGCAGTGAGGGACAGGGAACCAACACTGAAGCTTTCTTT.

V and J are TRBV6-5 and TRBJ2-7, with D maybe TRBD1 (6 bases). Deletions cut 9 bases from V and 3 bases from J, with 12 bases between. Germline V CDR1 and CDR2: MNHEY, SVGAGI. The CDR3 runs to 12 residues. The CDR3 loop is CASNRGGYEQYF. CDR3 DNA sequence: TGTGCCAGTAATAGAGGGGGCTACGAGCAGTACTTC.

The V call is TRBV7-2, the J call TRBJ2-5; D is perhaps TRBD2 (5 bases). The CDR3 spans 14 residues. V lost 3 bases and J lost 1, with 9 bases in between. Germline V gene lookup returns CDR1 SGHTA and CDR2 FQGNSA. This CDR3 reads CASSFPGIQETQYF. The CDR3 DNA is TGTGCCAGCAGCTTCCCGGGGATCCAAGAGACCCAGTACTTC.

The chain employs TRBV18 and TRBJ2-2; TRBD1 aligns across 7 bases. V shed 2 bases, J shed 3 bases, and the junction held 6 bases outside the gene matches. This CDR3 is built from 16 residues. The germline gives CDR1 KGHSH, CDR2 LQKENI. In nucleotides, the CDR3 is TGTGCCAGCTCACCAATCAGGGGGAAAGACACCGGGGAGCTGTTTTTT. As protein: CASSPIRGKDTGELFF.

The chain's CDR3 is CASTSRTGGTDTQYF. The CDR3 nucleotides read TGTGCCAGCACTTCCCGGACAGGGGGGACAGATACGCAGTATTTT. V gene TRBV6-5 combines with J gene TRBJ2-3; 10 nucleotides match TRBD1. This CDR3 spans 15 amino acids. With V trimmed by 7 bases and J by 3 bases, 7 bases remained unmatched. Germline V gene lookup returns CDR1 MNHEY and CDR2 SVGAGI.

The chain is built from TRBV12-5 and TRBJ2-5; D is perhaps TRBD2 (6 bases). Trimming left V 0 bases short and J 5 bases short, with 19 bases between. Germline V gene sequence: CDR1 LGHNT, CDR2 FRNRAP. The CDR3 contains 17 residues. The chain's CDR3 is CASGLVPKTGTQETQYF. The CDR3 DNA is TGTGCTAGTGGTTTGGTACCAAAGACCGGGACTCAGGAGACCCAGTACTTC.

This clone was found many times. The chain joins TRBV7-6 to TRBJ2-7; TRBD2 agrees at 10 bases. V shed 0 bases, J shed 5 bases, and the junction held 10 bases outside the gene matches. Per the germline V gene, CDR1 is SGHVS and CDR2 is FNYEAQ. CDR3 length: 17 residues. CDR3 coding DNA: TGTGCCAGCAGCTTAGCTCCCGCTAGCGGGAGAATGGACGAGCAGTACTTC. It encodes CASSLAPASGRMDEQYF.